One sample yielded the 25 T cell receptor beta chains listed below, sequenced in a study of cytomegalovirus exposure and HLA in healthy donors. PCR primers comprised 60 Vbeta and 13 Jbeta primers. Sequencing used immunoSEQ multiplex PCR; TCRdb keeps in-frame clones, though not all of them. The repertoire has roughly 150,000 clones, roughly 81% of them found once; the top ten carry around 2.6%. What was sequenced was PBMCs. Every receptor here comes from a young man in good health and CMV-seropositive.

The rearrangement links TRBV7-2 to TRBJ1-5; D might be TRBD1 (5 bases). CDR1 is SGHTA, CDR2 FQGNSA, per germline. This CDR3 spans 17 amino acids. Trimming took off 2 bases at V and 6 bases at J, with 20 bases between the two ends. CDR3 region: CASSLSGSGGRGQPQHF. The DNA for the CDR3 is TGTGCCAGCAGCTTATCGGGGTCGGGGGGAAGAGGTCAGCCCCAGCATTTT.

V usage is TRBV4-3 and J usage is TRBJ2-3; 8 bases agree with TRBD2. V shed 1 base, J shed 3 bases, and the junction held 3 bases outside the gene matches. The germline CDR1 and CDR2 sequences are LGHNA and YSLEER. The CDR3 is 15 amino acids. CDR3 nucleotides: TGCGCCAGCAGCCAAGCCGCGGGGGGAACAGATACGCAGTATTTT. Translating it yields CASSQAAGGTDTQYF.

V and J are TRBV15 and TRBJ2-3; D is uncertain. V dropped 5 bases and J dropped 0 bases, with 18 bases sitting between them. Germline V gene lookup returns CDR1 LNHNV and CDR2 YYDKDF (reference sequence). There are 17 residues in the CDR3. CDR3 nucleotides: TGTGCCACCAGCGGTCAGCAGCGTCGCCCTAGCACAGATACGCAGTATTTT. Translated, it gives CATSGQQRRPSTDTQYF.

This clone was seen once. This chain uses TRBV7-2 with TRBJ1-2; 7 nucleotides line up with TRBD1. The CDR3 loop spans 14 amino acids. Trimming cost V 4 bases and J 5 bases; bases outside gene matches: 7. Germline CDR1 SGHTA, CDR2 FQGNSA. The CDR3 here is CASSSSAGGYGYTF. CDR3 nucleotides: TGTGCCAGCAGCTCATCGGCAGGGGGTTATGGCTACACCTTC.

CDR3 amino acids: CASTLRAAGDTQYF. CDR3 sequence (DNA): TGTGCCAGTACCCTCAGAGCGGCGGGGGATACGCAGTATTTT. The V and J genes are TRBV19 and TRBJ2-3; TRBD2 might be the D (6 bases). Germline CDR1 reads LNHDA; CDR2 reads SQIVND (reference sequence). The length of the CDR3 is 14 residues. V lost 7 bases and J 6 bases, leaving 17 bases between the germline ends.

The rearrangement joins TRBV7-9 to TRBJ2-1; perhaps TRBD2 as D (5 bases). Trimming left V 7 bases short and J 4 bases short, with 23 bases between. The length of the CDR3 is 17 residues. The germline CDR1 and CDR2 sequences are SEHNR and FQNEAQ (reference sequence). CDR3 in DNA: TGTGCCAGCATGTCCCTCGCGGTGGGAGATCGGTACAATGAGCAGTTCTTC. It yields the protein CASMSLAVGDRYNEQFF.

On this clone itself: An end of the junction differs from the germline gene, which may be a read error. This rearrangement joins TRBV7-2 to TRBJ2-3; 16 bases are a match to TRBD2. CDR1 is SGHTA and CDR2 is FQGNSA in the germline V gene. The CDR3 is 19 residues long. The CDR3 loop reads CASTLYYEGLAGGPDTQYF. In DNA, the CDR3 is TGTGCCAGCACCTTATACTACGAGGGACTAGCGGGGGGGCCAGATACGCAGTATTTT.

The CDR3 reads CASSPRGGAEGYTF. The DNA for the CDR3 is TGTGCCAGCAGCCCAAGAGGAGGGGCGGAGGGCTACACCTTC. The gene calls are TRBV13 and TRBJ1-2, with a tentative D call TRBD1 (5 bases). Trimming took 5 bases from V and 8 from J, leaving 18 bases between them. The CDR3 length is 14 residues. The germline gives CDR1 PRHDT, CDR2 FYEKMQ (reference sequence).

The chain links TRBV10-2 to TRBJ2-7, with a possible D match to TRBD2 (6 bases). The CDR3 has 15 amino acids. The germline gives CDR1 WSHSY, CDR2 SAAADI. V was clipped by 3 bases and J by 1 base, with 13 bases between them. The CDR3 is CASSEEWRGSYEQYV. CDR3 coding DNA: TGCGCCAGCAGTGAAGAATGGCGGGGATCCTACGAGCAGTACGTC.

DNA for the CDR3: TGCAGCGTTGGCGGAAATACCTACGAGCAGTACTTC. It codes for CSVGGNTYEQYF. V gene TRBV29-1 combines with J gene TRBJ2-7; D uncertain. Germline-derived CDR1 and CDR2 are SQVTM and ANQGSEA. The V gene lost 4 bases and the J gene lost 2 bases, with 9 bases spanning the gap. There are 12 residues in the CDR3.

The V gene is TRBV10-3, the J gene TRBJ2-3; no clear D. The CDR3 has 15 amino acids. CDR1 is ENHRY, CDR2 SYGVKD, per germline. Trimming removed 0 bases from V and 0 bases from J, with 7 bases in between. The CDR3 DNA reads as TGTGCCATCAGTGAGTCTACCGGGAGCACAGATACGCAGTATTTT. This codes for CAISESTGSTDTQYF.

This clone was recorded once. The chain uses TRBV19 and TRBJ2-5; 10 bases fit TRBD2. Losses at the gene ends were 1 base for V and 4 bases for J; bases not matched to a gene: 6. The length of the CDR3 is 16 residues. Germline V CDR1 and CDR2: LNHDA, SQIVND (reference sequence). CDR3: CASSIGLAGVGETQYF. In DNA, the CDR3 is TGTGCCAGTAGTATAGGTCTAGCGGGAGTGGGAGAGACCCAGTACTTC.

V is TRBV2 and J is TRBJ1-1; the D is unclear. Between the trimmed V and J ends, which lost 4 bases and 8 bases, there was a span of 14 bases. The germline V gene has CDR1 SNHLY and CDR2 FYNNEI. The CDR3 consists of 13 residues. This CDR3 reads CASSGEGGGEAFF. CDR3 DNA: TGTGCCAGCAGTGGAGAGGGTGGTGGGGAAGCTTTCTTT. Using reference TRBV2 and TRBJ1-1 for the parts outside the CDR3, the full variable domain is EPEVTQTPSHQVTQMGQEVILRCVPISNHLYFYWYRQILGQKVEFLVSFYNNEISEKSEIFDDQFSVERPDGSNFTLKIRSTKLEDSAMYFCASSGEGGGEAFFGQGTRLTVV.

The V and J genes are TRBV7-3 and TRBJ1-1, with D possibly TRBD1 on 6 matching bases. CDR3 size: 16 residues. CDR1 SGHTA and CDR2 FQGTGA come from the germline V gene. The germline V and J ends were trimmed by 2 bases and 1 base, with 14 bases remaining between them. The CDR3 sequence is CASSLVGQGKNTEAFF. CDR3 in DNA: TGTGCCAGCAGCTTAGTTGGTCAGGGGAAGAACACTGAAGCTTTCTTT.

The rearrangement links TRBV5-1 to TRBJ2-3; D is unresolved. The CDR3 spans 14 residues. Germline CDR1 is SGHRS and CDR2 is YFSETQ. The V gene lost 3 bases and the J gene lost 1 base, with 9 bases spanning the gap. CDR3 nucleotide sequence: TGCGCCAGCAGCTCCACCCCGGGCACAGATACGCAGTATTTT. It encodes CASSSTPGTDTQYF.

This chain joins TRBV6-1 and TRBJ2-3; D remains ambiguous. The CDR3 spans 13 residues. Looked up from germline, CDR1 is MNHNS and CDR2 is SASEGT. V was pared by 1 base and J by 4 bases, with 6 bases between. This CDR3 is CASSEVRSDTQYF. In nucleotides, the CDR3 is TGTGCCAGCAGTGAAGTCAGGTCAGATACGCAGTATTTT.

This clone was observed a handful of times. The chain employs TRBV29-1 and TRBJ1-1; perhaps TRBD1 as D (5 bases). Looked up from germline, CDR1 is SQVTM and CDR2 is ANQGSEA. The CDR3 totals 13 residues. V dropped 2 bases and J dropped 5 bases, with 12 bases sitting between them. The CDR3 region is CSVEMQGWTEAFF. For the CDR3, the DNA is TGCAGCGTTGAAATGCAGGGATGGACTGAAGCTTTCTTT.

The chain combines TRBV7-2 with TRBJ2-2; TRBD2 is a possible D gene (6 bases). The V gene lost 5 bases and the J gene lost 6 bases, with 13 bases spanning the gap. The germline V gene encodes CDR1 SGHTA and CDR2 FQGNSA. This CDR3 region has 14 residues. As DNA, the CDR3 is TGTGCCAGCAGCCGCTGGACTAACCCCGGGGAGCTGTTTTTT. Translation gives CASSRWTNPGELFF.

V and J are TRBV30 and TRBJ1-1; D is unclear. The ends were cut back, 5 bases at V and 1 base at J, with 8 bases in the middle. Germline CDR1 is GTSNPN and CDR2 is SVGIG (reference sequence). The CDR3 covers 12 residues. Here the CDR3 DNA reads TGTGCCTGGGACGGGTCGAACACTGAAGCTTTCTTT. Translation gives CAWDGSNTEAFF.

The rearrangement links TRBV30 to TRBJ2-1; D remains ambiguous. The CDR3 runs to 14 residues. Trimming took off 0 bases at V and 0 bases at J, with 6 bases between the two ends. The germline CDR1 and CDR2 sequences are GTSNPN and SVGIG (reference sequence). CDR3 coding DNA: TGTGCCTGGAGTGTTTTCTCCTCCTACAATGAGCAGTTCTTC. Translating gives CAWSVFSSYNEQFF. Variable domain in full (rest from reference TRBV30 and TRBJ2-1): SQTIHQWPATLVQPVGSPLSLECTVEGTSNPNLYWYRQAAGRGLQLLFYSVGIGQISSEVPQNLSASRPQDRQFILSSKKLLLSDSGFYLCAWSVFSSYNEQFFGPGTRLTVL.

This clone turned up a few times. The CDR3 nucleotides are TGTGCCAGCAGCCAAGGTGGGACTAGCGGGGGGAGTTACTTCCACACCTACAATGAGCAGTTCTTC. Its translation: CASSQGGTSGGSYFHTYNEQFF. The V gene is TRBV4-2, the J gene TRBJ2-1; 15 bases match TRBD2. CDR1 LGHNA and CDR2 YNFKEQ come from the germline V gene. J lost 2 bases, V lost 1 base, and 15 bases had no gene match. This CDR3 region has 22 residues.

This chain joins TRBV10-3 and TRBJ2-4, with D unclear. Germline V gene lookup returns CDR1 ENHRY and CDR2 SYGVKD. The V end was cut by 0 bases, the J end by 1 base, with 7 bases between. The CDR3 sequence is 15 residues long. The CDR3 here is CAISESVGAKNIQYF. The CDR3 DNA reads TGTGCCATCAGTGAGTCGGTCGGGGCCAAAAACATTCAGTACTTC.

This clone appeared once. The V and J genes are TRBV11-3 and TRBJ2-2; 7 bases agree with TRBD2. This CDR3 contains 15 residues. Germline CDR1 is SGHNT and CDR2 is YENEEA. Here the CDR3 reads CAASGTNGNTGELFF. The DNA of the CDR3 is TGTGCGGCCAGCGGGACTAACGGGAACACCGGGGAGCTGTTTTTT.

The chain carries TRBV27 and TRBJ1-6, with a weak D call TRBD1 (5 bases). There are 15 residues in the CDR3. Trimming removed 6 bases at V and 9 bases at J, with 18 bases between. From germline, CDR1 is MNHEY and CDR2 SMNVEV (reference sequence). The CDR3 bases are TGTGCCAGCAGGGCATGGGAGGGGAGGAGTTCACCCCTCCACTTT. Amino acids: CASRAWEGRSSPLHF.

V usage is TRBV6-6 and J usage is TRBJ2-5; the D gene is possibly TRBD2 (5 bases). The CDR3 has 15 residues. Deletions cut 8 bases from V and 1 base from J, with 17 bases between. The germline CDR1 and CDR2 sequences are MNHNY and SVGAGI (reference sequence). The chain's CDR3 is CASVLGDGFQETQYF. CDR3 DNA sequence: TGTGCCAGCGTCTTGGGAGACGGATTCCAAGAGACCCAGTACTTC.